Listed below are T cell receptor beta chains from one sample, sequenced in a study of blood T cell repertoires in COVID-19. TCRdb keeps only in-frame clones here, not all; method: immunoSEQ multiplex PCR. The repertoire holds under 200,000 clones, with roughly four fifths as singletons. Sequenced input: peripheral blood. Every receptor here comes from a woman over 75 with COVID-19, enrolled during active disease. Each CDR3 is given with its conserved first and last residue. A D gene is named only where the DNA matches it firmly. Where a row states a size, it is once, few, many or the class of an expanded clone; other rows omit it.

v_gene	j_gene	abundance	d_gene	CDR3aa	CDR3nt
TRBV9	TRBJ2-7	NA	NA	CASSPQGYEQYF	TGTGCCAGCAGCCCACAGGGTTACGAGCAGTACTTC
TRBV19	TRBJ2-1	NA	TRBD2	CASSMIAGLGNEQFF	TGTGCCAGTAGTATGATAGCGGGATTGGGTAATGAGCAGTTCTTC
TRBV10-3	TRBJ1-1	NA	NA	CAISGATWNTEAFF	TGTGCCATCAGTGGGGCAACTTGGAACACTGAAGCTTTCTTT
TRBV6-5	TRBJ1-1	NA	TRBD1	CASTWTGVVTEAFF	TGTGCCAGCACCTGGACAGGGGTGGTTACTGAAGCTTTCTTT
TRBV7-6	TRBJ2-7	NA	TRBD1	CASSRPTGGGYEQYF	TGTGCCAGCAGCCGGCCTACAGGGGGTGGTTACGAGCAGTACTTC
TRBV28	TRBJ1-2	once	TRBD1	CASSLSPGQGRVYGYTF	TGTGCCAGCAGTTTATCCCCGGGACAGGGTAGGGTCTATGGCTACACCTTC
TRBV6-6	TRBJ1-1	NA	TRBD1	CASSDQGAGEAFF	TGTGCCAGCAGCGATCAGGGGGCCGGGGAAGCTTTCTTT
TRBV6-2/TRBV6-3	TRBJ1-4	NA	NA	CASSYPPVSKLFF	TGTGCCAGCAGTTACCCCCCCGTTTCGAAACTGTTTTTT
TRBV18	TRBJ2-5	NA	NA	CASSPIGLRETQYF	TGTGCCAGCTCACCAATTGGCCTTCGAGAGACCCAGTACTTC
TRBV9	TRBJ2-1	few	TRBD2	CASSVAGGRNEQFF	TGTGCCAGCAGCGTAGCGGGGGGTCGAAATGAGCAGTTCTTC
TRBV5-1	TRBJ2-3	NA	NA	CASSLAGPGASTDTQYF	TGCGCCAGCAGCTTGGCGGGCCCGGGAGCGAGCACAGATACGCAGTATTTT
TRBV2	TRBJ1-5	NA	NA	CASSQTRSNQPQHF	TGTGCCAGCAGTCAGACAAGGAGCAATCAGCCCCAGCATTTT
TRBV18	TRBJ1-2	NA	TRBD1	CASSPGQANYGYTF	TGTGCCAGCTCACCAGGACAGGCCAACTATGGCTACACCTTC
TRBV6-2/TRBV6-3	TRBJ2-1	once	TRBD2	CASSYPELAGSGNEQFF	TGTGCCAGCAGTTACCCCGAGCTAGCGGGAAGTGGTAATGAGCAGTTCTTC
TRBV11-3	TRBJ2-7	NA	NA	CASSLLQGTEQYF	TGTGCCAGCAGCCTGCTACAGGGAACCGAGCAGTACTTC
TRBV7-9	TRBJ2-3	NA	TRBD2	CASSSLAGGTDTQYF	TGTGCCAGCAGCTCCCTAGCGGGGGGCACAGATACGCAGTATTTT
TRBV18	TRBJ1-5	once	TRBD1	CASSPDRGQPQHF	TGTGCCAGCTCACCCGACAGGGGTCAGCCCCAGCATTTT
TRBV6-2/TRBV6-3	TRBJ2-2	NA	NA	CASSRQGLLAGELFF	TGTGCCAGCAGCCGCCAGGGGTTATTGGCCGGGGAGCTGTTTTTT
TRBV29-1	TRBJ1-2	NA	NA	CSVVRGINGYTF	TGCAGCGTTGTTAGGGGCATAAATGGCTACACCTTC
TRBV5-1	TRBJ2-1	NA	TRBD2	CASSPRMAGGPPYNEQFF	TGCGCCAGCAGCCCGAGGATGGCGGGAGGGCCCCCCTACAATGAGCAGTTCTTC
TRBV30	TRBJ1-4	NA	NA	CAWSPLAAGPGGEKLFF	TGTGCCTGGAGCCCCCTCGCGGCAGGTCCGGGAGGGGAAAAACTGTTTTTT
TRBV12-3/TRBV12-4	TRBJ2-7	once	TRBD1	CASSTQGFYEQYF	TGTGCCAGCAGTACACAGGGGTTCTACGAGCAGTACTTC
TRBV30	TRBJ2-3	NA	TRBD2	CAWTLAGGDTQYF	TGTGCCTGGACCTTAGCGGGGGGGGATACGCAGTATTTT
TRBV6-5	TRBJ2-5	NA	NA	CASSEETQYF	TGTGCCAGCAGCGAAGAGACCCAGTACTTC
TRBV10-3	TRBJ1-1	NA	TRBD1	CAITEQGDTEAFF	TGTGCCATCACCGAACAGGGGGACACTGAAGCTTTCTTT
TRBV9	TRBJ2-3	NA	TRBD2	CASSVPTSGSLGDTQYF	TGTGCCAGCAGCGTACCAACCAGCGGGAGTTTGGGAGATACGCAGTATTTT
TRBV18	TRBJ2-5	NA	NA	CASSPPRGGETQYF	TGTGCCAGCTCACCACCCCGGGGTGGCGAGACCCAGTACTTC
TRBV27	TRBJ1-1	NA	NA	CASSLYRRDTEAFF	TGTGCCAGCAGTTTATACAGGAGGGACACTGAAGCTTTCTTT
TRBV29-1	TRBJ1-2	NA	NA	CSVEDLVRGYGYTF	TGCAGCGTTGAAGATCTAGTCAGGGGCTATGGCTACACCTTC
TRBV18	TRBJ2-7	NA	TRBD1	CASSPLGQGAPGHEQYF	TGTGCCAGCTCACCCCTGGGACAGGGGGCGCCGGGTCACGAGCAGTACTTC
TRBV6-2/TRBV6-3	TRBJ2-3	NA	NA	CASSYRVDRSTDTQYF	TGTGCCAGCAGTTACCGGGTGGACAGAAGCACAGATACGCAGTATTTT
TRBV9	TRBJ2-7	NA	NA	CASSVASTDKQYF	TGTGCCAGCAGCGTAGCTTCCACTGACAAGCAGTACTTC
TRBV19	TRBJ2-5	NA	TRBD2	CASRIDSGSLETQYF	TGTGCCAGTAGGATAGATAGCGGGAGCCTCGAGACCCAGTACTTC
TRBV6-5	TRBJ2-7	NA	TRBD1	CASSHGTGGNEQYF	TGTGCCAGCAGCCACGGGACAGGGGGTAACGAGCAGTACTTC
TRBV10-3	TRBJ2-6	NA	TRBD1	CAISQGAGGANVLTF	TGTGCCATCTCTCAGGGGGCGGGTGGGGCCAACGTCCTGACTTTC
TRBV2	TRBJ2-3	NA	NA	CASSEGGGPRTDTQYF	TGTGCCAGCAGCGAAGGGGGGGGCCCACGCACAGATACGCAGTATTTT
TRBV5-5	TRBJ1-6	NA	TRBD1	CASSLEGASPLHF	TGTGCCAGCAGCTTAGAGGGGGCCTCACCCCTCCACTTT
TRBV27	TRBJ1-2	NA	TRBD1	CASSKFARDRRTTYGYTF	TGTGCCAGCAGCAAGTTCGCCCGGGACAGGAGGACCACCTATGGCTACACCTTC
TRBV18	TRBJ1-2	NA	TRBD1	CASSPRTGYYGYTF	TGTGCCAGCTCACCAAGGACAGGGTACTATGGCTACACCTTC
TRBV7-2	TRBJ2-5	NA	NA	CASSLGQYALGTQYF	TGTGCCAGCAGCTTAGGACAATACGCCTTGGGGACCCAGTACTTC
TRBV6-5	TRBJ2-7	NA	TRBD2	CASTRTSGRLEEQYF	TGTGCCAGCACTAGGACTAGCGGGAGGCTAGAGGAGCAGTACTTC
TRBV7-2	TRBJ2-7	NA	TRBD1	CASSPGQGTYEQYF	TGTGCCAGCAGTCCGGGACAGGGAACCTACGAGCAGTACTTC
TRBV5-1	TRBJ2-1	once	TRBD1	CASSLGQASYNEQFF	TGCGCCAGCAGCCTCGGACAGGCCTCCTACAATGAGCAGTTCTTC
TRBV15	TRBJ2-7	once	TRBD2	CATSRGLEYEQYF	TGTGCCACCAGCAGGGGACTAGAGTACGAGCAGTACTTC
TRBV27	TRBJ1-4	NA	TRBD1	CASSRGTGSEKLFF	TGTGCCAGCAGTCGCGGGACAGGGAGTGAAAAACTGTTTTTT
TRBV18	TRBJ2-7	NA	TRBD1	CASSDPGQRYYEQYF	TGTGCCAGCTCAGATCCGGGACAGCGGTACTACGAGCAGTACTTC
TRBV5-1	TRBJ2-1	NA	TRBD2	CASSARLAGVVHEQFF	TGCGCCAGCAGCGCCCGACTAGCGGGAGTCGTCCATGAGCAGTTCTTC
TRBV7-8	TRBJ2-7	NA	TRBD1	CASSLGSRGIPYEQYF	TGTGCCAGCAGCTTAGGCTCCAGGGGGATACCCTACGAGCAGTACTTC
TRBV5-5	TRBJ1-1	NA	TRBD1	CASSPGTGQNTEAFF	TGTGCCAGCAGCCCGGGGACAGGGCAGAACACTGAAGCTTTCTTT
TRBV4-3	TRBJ1-1	NA	NA	CASSQEGQGLNTEAFF	TGCGCCAGCAGCCAAGAAGGGCAGGGGCTGAACACTGAAGCTTTCTTT